The 24 T cell receptor beta chains below come from one sample, sequenced in a study of T cell clonotyping in hematopoietic cell transplantation. Sequenced by immunoSEQ multiplex PCR; TCRdb stores in-frame clones only, minus some. Of over 9,500 clones listed, approximately 65% are singletons. Sequenced here: peripheral blood mononuclear cells, sampled 180 days after allogeneic stem cell transplant. Source of these receptors: a male patient between 60 and 69 years old who had an allogeneic stem cell transplant from an unrelated donor, so the T cells may come from the graft donor. Some clones in this sample may be carry-over from other donors' samples.

V is TRBV19 and J is TRBJ2-5; the D is unclear. From germline, CDR1 is LNHDA and CDR2 SQIVND (reference sequence). The CDR3 length is 14 residues. V lost 3 bases and J lost 4, with 12 bases in between. The CDR3 sequence: CASSIPGTLETQYF. CDR3 sequence (DNA): TGTGCCAGTAGTATTCCGGGTACGCTAGAGACCCAGTACTTC.

V usage is TRBV29-1 and J usage is TRBJ1-2; D is unclear. The germline gives CDR1 SQVTM, CDR2 ANQGSEA. The V gene lost 7 bases and the J gene lost 7 bases, with 13 bases spanning the gap. This CDR3 spans 11 amino acids. CDR3: CSAAGRGGYTF. In nucleotides, the CDR3 is TGCAGCGCCGCGGGCCGGGGTGGCTACACCTTC.

The chain couples TRBV5-5 to TRBJ2-7; 8 positions match TRBD1. Germline values: CDR1 SGHKS, CDR2 YYEKEE (reference sequence). This CDR3 has 15 residues. Trimming removed 3 bases from V and 3 bases from J; junction bases left unmatched: 8. CDR3 bases: TGTGCCAGCAGCTCCGCGGGACAGGAGCGCTACGAGCAGTACTTC. Its protein is CASSSAGQERYEQYF.

V is TRBV29-1 and J is TRBJ1-1, with D tentatively TRBD1 (6 bases). Per germline, CDR1 SQVTM and CDR2 ANQGSEA. V gave up 7 bases and J gave up 1 base, with 10 bases separating them. The CDR3 extends over 12 amino acids. CDR3 sequence (DNA): TGCAGCGCCCCGGGGGCGAACACTGAAGCTTTCTTT. This encodes CSAPGANTEAFF.

The chain has TRBV23-1 and TRBJ2-1; 7 bases match TRBD2. TRBV23-1 is flagged as an ORF with uncertain function. V was clipped by 3 bases and J by 4 bases; unmatched bases: 6. CDR3 length equals 15 residues. CDR3 residues: CASSHPGEGYNEQFF. CDR3 nucleotides: TGCGCCAGCAGTCACCCCGGGGAGGGTTACAATGAGCAGTTCTTC.

The chain has TRBV7-2 and TRBJ2-2; D is ambiguous. The CDR3 has 13 residues. CDR1 SGHTA and CDR2 FQGNSA come from the germline V gene. The germline V and J ends were trimmed by 3 bases and 11 bases, with 13 bases remaining between them. CDR3 amino acids: CASSFGGARELFF. The CDR3 DNA follows: TGTGCCAGCAGCTTCGGCGGAGCCCGAGAGCTGTTTTTT.

This clone has only one observation. The chain has TRBV9 and TRBJ2-7; 8 bases fit TRBD2. The CDR3 runs 16 residues. Germline loops: CDR1 SGDLS, CDR2 YYNGEE. V trimming: 0 bases; J trimming: 6 bases; junction bases outside the gene matches: 11. Here the CDR3 DNA reads TGTGCCAGCAGCGTAGATTCCGGGAGGGCCCCCCCCGAGCAGTACTTC. Translated: CASSVDSGRAPPEQYF.

This clone was recorded only once. This chain connects TRBV29-1 to TRBJ2-2; D remains unclear. Germline-derived CDR1 and CDR2 are SQVTM and ANQGSEA. V shed 2 bases and J shed 1 base, with 8 bases lying between them. The CDR3 runs to 14 residues. The CDR3 coding sequence is TGCAGCGTTGAAAAGCAGCAGAACACCGGGGAGCTGTTTTTT. Protein product: CSVEKQQNTGELFF.

The chain joins TRBV14 to TRBJ1-5, with D unclear. With 0 bases removed from V and 0 bases from J, the gap between germline ends came to 9 bases. The CDR3 covers 16 residues. The germline V gene encodes CDR1 SGHDN and CDR2 FVKESK. CDR3 region: CASSQEWGDSNQPQHF. For the CDR3, the DNA is TGTGCCAGCAGCCAAGAATGGGGAGATAGCAATCAGCCCCAGCATTTT. Filled out from reference TRBV14 and TRBJ1-5, the complete variable domain reads EAGVTQFPSHSVIEKGQTVTLRCDPISGHDNLYWYRRVMGKEIKFLLHFVKESKQDESGMPNNRFLAERTGGTYSTLKVQPAELEDSGVYFCASSQEWGDSNQPQHFGDGTRLSIL.

The chain has TRBV30 and TRBJ1-2; possibly TRBD1 for D (5 bases). Trimming removed 6 bases at V and 7 bases at J, with 18 bases between. This CDR3 contains 13 residues. The germline CDR1 and CDR2 sequences are GTSNPN and SVGIG (reference sequence). CDR3 sequence reads: CACPRRGFRGYTF. CDR3 in DNA: TGTGCCTGCCCAAGGAGGGGTTTTCGTGGCTACACCTTC.

The chain recombines TRBV11-3 with TRBJ2-3; 8 nucleotides align to TRBD1. Germline loops: CDR1 SGHNT, CDR2 YENEEA. Losses at the gene ends were 5 bases for V and 6 bases for J; bases not matched to a gene: 10. The CDR3 is 15 amino acids. The CDR3 region is CASSLSGTGGDTQYF. In DNA, the CDR3 is TGTGCCAGCAGCCTCTCCGGGACAGGAGGTGATACGCAGTATTTT.

The chain has TRBV2 and TRBJ2-1; tentatively, D is TRBD2 (7 bases). The germline gives CDR1 SNHLY, CDR2 FYNNEI. The length of the CDR3 is 14 residues. With 8 bases removed from V and 6 bases from J, the gap between germline ends came to 17 bases. CDR3 sequence reads: CASLSRGGGNEQFF. CDR3 nucleotides: TGTGCCAGCCTAAGCCGAGGGGGGGGCAATGAGCAGTTCTTC. Looking up the rest from reference TRBV2 and TRBJ2-1 gives the full variable domain: EPEVTQTPSHQVTQMGQEVILRCVPISNHLYFYWYRQILGQKVEFLVSFYNNEISEKSEIFDDQFSVERPDGSNFTLKIRSTKLEDSAMYFCASLSRGGGNEQFFGPGTRLTVL.

The chain is built from TRBV28 and TRBJ2-7; D is unclear. This CDR3 spans 13 amino acids. The germline V gene encodes CDR1 MDHEN and CDR2 SYDVKM. Deletions cut 4 bases from V and 7 bases from J, with 14 bases between. The CDR3 coding sequence is TGTGCCAGCAGTTCCCCAGATAGGGATGAGCAGTACTTC. It codes for CASSSPDRDEQYF.

The rearrangement links TRBV11-2 to TRBJ2-3, with D unresolved. V lost 5 bases, J lost 5 bases, and 8 bases lay in between. The germline gives CDR1 SGHAT, CDR2 FQNNGV. The CDR3 runs to 12 residues. CDR3 coding DNA: TGTGCCAGCAGCCGCCTCGGAGATACGCAGTATTTT. As protein: CASSRLGDTQYF.

This clone was seen a few times. V gene TRBV6-1 combines with J gene TRBJ1-2; possible D gene TRBD1, 5 bases. CDR3 length: 14 amino acids. Between the trimmed V and J ends, which lost 0 bases and 6 bases, there was a span of 11 bases. Looked up from germline, CDR1 is MNHNS and CDR2 is SASEGT. This CDR3 is CASSEAARVNGYTF. The CDR3 DNA sequence: TGTGCCAGCAGTGAAGCGGCCAGGGTAAATGGCTACACCTTC.

The chain recombines TRBV30 with TRBJ2-7, with TRBD1 matching 9 bases. V trimming: 3 bases; J trimming: 4 bases; junction bases outside the gene matches: 4. The CDR3 sequence is 13 residues long. The germline V gene encodes CDR1 GTSNPN and CDR2 SVGIG (reference sequence). The CDR3 reads CAWSTGGVYEQYF. CDR3 sequence (DNA): TGTGCCTGGAGCACAGGGGGCGTTTACGAGCAGTACTTC.

This clone was recorded once. J is TRBJ2-7 and V is TRBV27; TRBD2 agrees at 7 bases. The CDR3 covers 13 residues. The V and J ends lost 5 bases and 4 bases, in that order; junction bases with no gene match: 5. Germline assignment: CDR1 MNHEY and CDR2 SMNVEV (reference sequence). The CDR3 reads CASSLGLPYEQYF. CDR3 nucleotide sequence: TGTGCCAGCAGTCTGGGACTACCTTACGAGCAGTACTTC.

V usage is TRBV4-1 and J usage is TRBJ2-7; tentative D call: TRBD2 (5 bases). Trimming left V 0 bases short and J 1 base short, with 13 bases between. The CDR3 sequence is 16 residues long. Germline V gene data show CDR1 as MGHRA and CDR2 as YSYEKL. The DNA for the CDR3 is TGCGCCAGCAGCCAAGAGCCTTCGGACTTATCCTACGAGCAGTACTTC. This translates into CASSQEPSDLSYEQYF.

CDR3 protein: CAWSDGRSSYEQYF. DNA of the CDR3: TGTGCCTGGAGCGATGGTAGAAGCTCCTACGAGCAGTACTTC. V is TRBV30 and J is TRBJ2-5; unclear D gene. The J call could be wrong; TRBJ2-7 is a better fit for the DNA end. There are 14 residues in the CDR3. The germline V gene encodes CDR1 GTSNPN and CDR2 SVGIG (reference sequence).

In this sample, this clone turned up a few times. The V and J genes are TRBV14 and TRBJ2-7; tentatively, D is TRBD1 (6 bases). Trimming shortened V by 4 bases and J by 0 bases, and 10 bases separated the two germline ends. CDR3 size: 14 residues. Germline lookup yields CDR1 SGHDN and CDR2 FVKESK. The CDR3: CASSRRTVSYEQYF. The CDR3 DNA is TGTGCCAGCAGCCGGCGGACAGTCTCCTACGAGCAGTACTTC.

The chain has TRBV28 and TRBJ1-2; tentative D call: TRBD1 (5 bases). Trimming took off 5 bases at V and 6 bases at J, with 16 bases between the two ends. The germline CDR1 and CDR2 sequences are MDHEN and SYDVKM. This CDR3 has 14 amino acids. The CDR3 protein is CASSRDSSLNGYTF. Here the CDR3 DNA reads TGTGCCAGCAGTCGCGACAGTTCCCTCAATGGCTACACCTTC.

V gene TRBV19 combines with J gene TRBJ1-2; D ambiguous. Germline V lookup: CDR1 LNHDA, CDR2 SQIVND (reference sequence). The ends were cut back, 5 bases at V and 8 bases at J, with 15 bases in the middle. The CDR3 runs 13 residues. The CDR3 DNA sequence: TGTGCCAGTAGTGTGGAAGGCGCCTGGGGCTACACCTTC. Its translation is CASSVEGAWGYTF.

J is TRBJ1-3 and V is TRBV6-6; perhaps TRBD2 as D (5 bases). The DNA end favors TRBJ2-2, so the J call may be wrong. The germline gives CDR1 MNHNY, CDR2 SVGAGI (reference sequence). CDR3 length: 14 amino acids. CDR3 bases: TGTGCCAGCAGTATCAGCGGGAACACCGGGGAGCTGTTTTTT. Amino acid sequence: CASSISGNTGELFF.

The chain joins TRBV4-1 to TRBJ1-5; the D is unclear. This CDR3 is built from 13 residues. Germline CDR1 and CDR2: MGHRA and YSYEKL. V gave up 0 bases and J gave up 3 bases, with 3 bases separating them. The chain's CDR3 is CASSQDANQPQHF. The CDR3 DNA is TGCGCCAGCAGCCAAGACGCCAATCAGCCCCAGCATTTT.